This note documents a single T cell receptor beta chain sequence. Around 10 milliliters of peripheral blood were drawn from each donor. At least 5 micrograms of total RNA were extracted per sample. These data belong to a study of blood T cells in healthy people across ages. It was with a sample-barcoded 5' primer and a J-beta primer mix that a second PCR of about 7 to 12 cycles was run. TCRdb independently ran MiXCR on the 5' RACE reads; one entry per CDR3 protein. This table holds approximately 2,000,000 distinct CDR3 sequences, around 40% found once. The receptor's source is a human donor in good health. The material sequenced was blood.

This CDR3 is CSARGAGGAYEQYF. In nucleotides, the CDR3 is TGCAGTGCTAGGGGGGCAGGCGGGGCGTACGAGCAGTACTTC. The V call is TRBV20-1, the J call TRBJ2-7, with D possibly called TRBD1 or TRBD2 (6 bases each). The CDR3 consists of 14 residues. V was cut by 3 bases and J by 4 bases, with 16 bases left in between. In germline, CDR1 is DFQATT, CDR2 SNEGSKA (reference sequence).